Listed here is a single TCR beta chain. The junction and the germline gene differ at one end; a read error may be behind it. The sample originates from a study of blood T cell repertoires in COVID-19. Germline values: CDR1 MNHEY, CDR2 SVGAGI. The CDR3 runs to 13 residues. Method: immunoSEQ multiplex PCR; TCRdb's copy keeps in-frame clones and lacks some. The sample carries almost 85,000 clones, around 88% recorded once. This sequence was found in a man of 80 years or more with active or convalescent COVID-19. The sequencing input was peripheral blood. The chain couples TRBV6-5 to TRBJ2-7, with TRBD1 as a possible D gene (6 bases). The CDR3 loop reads CASSYSRAGEQCF. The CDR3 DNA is TGTGCCAGCAGTTACTCGAGGGCAGGGGAGCAGTGCTTC.